The rows below give T cell receptor beta chains drawn from one sample of a study of identical twins. TCRdb recomputed calls from the 5' RACE reads with MiXCR, one row per CDR3 protein. This table holds around 450,000 distinct CDR3 sequences, 11% to 15% found once. Another study also made use of these data, one on yellow fever vaccine responses in identical twins.

The sequenced sample was CD4+ T cells sorted from blood. All receptors come from a woman between 18 and 30 years old in good health. The CDR3 runs from the conserved cysteine through the conserved F or W. The order of the fields is V gene, J gene, D gene, clone size, CDR3 DNA, CDR3 protein. D genes are given only for firm matches. The size entry is marked missing in some rows and otherwise reads once, few, many or a size class.

V gene: TRBV5-1
J gene: TRBJ2-4
D gene: TRBD1
clone size: -
CDR3 DNA: TGCGCCAGCAGCTGGCAGCCCGGGACAGGGGAAGGGGGAAACATTCAGTACTTC
CDR3 protein: CASSWQPGTGEGGNIQYF

V gene: TRBV2
J gene: TRBJ2-3
D gene: -
clone size: -
CDR3 DNA: TGTGCCAGCAGTGAAGGAGCCGGGTTCACAGATACGCAGTATTTT
CDR3 protein: CASSEGAGFTDTQYF

V gene: TRBV5-1
J gene: TRBJ2-2
D gene: -
clone size: once
CDR3 DNA: TGCGCCAGCAGCTTACAGGGGTCCCCCGGGGGTGCCGGGGAGCTGTTTTTT
CDR3 protein: CASSLQGSPGGAGELFF

V gene: TRBV11-1
J gene: TRBJ2-1
D gene: TRBD2
clone size: -
CDR3 DNA: TGTGCCAGCAGCTTAGAGCTGGGGCGGGGGGGCCTCTTGGACAATGAGCAGTTCTTC
CDR3 protein: CASSLELGRGGLLDNEQFF

V gene: TRBV9
J gene: TRBJ2-7
D gene: TRBD2
clone size: -
CDR3 DNA: TGTGCCAGCAGCGTAGGATTAGGGGGACTAGGAACAACCTACGAGCAGTACTTC
CDR3 protein: CASSVGLGGLGTTYEQYF

V gene: TRBV12-3/TRBV12-4
J gene: TRBJ1-1
D gene: TRBD1
clone size: -
CDR3 DNA: TGTGCCAGCAGTCTGACAGGGAGGTCTTTCTTT
CDR3 protein: CASSLTGRSFF

V gene: TRBV5-1
J gene: TRBJ2-5
D gene: -
clone size: many
CDR3 DNA: TGTGCCAGCAGTTTAGCGGCGGAGACCCAGTACTTC
CDR3 protein: CASSLAAETQYF

V gene: TRBV7-9
J gene: TRBJ1-4
D gene: -
clone size: many
CDR3 DNA: TGTGCCAGCAGCTTGGACAACCTACTGTTTTTT
CDR3 protein: CASSLDNLLFF

V gene: TRBV10-3
J gene: TRBJ2-5
D gene: TRBD1
clone size: -
CDR3 DNA: TGTGCCATCGGCCGGGACAGGGTTAATTTCGAGACCCAGTACTTC
CDR3 protein: CAIGRDRVNFETQYF

V gene: TRBV2
J gene: TRBJ2-1
D gene: TRBD1
clone size: -
CDR3 DNA: TGTGCCAGCAGAGGATCCGGGACAGCCTCCTACAATGAGCAGTTCTTC
CDR3 protein: CASRGSGTASYNEQFF

V gene: TRBV15
J gene: TRBJ2-1
D gene: TRBD2
clone size: few
CDR3 DNA: TGTGCCACCAGCAGAGATCTCTTCTCTGACGGGGGGGGTGAGCAGTTCTTC
CDR3 protein: CATSRDLFSDGGGEQFF

V gene: TRBV19
J gene: TRBJ2-2
D gene: -
clone size: -
CDR3 DNA: TGTGCCAGTAGTAACAGGGTTAGAACCGGGGAGCTGTTTTTT
CDR3 protein: CASSNRVRTGELFF

V gene: TRBV28
J gene: TRBJ2-6
D gene: -
clone size: -
CDR3 DNA: TGTGCCAGCAGACTAGATACAGGGTACTCTGGGGCCAACGTCCTGTCTTTC
CDR3 protein: CASRLDTGYSGANVLSF

V gene: TRBV7-2
J gene: TRBJ2-4
D gene: -
clone size: few
CDR3 DNA: TGTGCCAGCAGCTTAGTCCCAGGGGAAGGAAACATTCAGTACTTC
CDR3 protein: CASSLVPGEGNIQYF

V gene: TRBV10-3
J gene: TRBJ2-7
D gene: TRBD1
clone size: many
CDR3 DNA: TGTGCCATGTGGCAGGGGGTAGGGGAGCAGTACTTC
CDR3 protein: CAMWQGVGEQYF

V gene: TRBV28
J gene: TRBJ2-1
D gene: -
clone size: -
CDR3 DNA: TGTGCCAGCCAGGAGTACTCCTACAATGAGCAGTTCTTC
CDR3 protein: CASQEYSYNEQFF

V gene: TRBV10-3
J gene: TRBJ2-1
D gene: TRBD2
clone size: few
CDR3 DNA: TGTGCCATCAGTCAGCCTCTAGGGACTAGAAGTATAGATGAGCAGTTCTTC
CDR3 protein: CAISQPLGTRSIDEQFF

V gene: TRBV6-5
J gene: TRBJ2-2
D gene: TRBD2
clone size: -
CDR3 DNA: TGTGCCAGCAGTTACTCCCCCGAGCGGGGGTCAGCCGGGGAGCTGTTTTTT
CDR3 protein: CASSYSPERGSAGELFF

V gene: TRBV4-1
J gene: TRBJ2-2
D gene: TRBD1
clone size: -
CDR3 DNA: TGCGCCAGCAGCCAAGCTGTGACAGGGGTTTCTATGGCATTGTTTTTT
CDR3 protein: CASSQAVTGVSMALFF

V gene: TRBV10-3
J gene: TRBJ2-2
D gene: TRBD2
clone size: few
CDR3 DNA: TGTGCCATCGGACTAGCGGGAGGTGGCACCGGGGAGCTGTTTTTT
CDR3 protein: CAIGLAGGGTGELFF

V gene: TRBV6-1
J gene: TRBJ2-7
D gene: TRBD1
clone size: few
CDR3 DNA: TGTGCCAGCAGTCCCCCGGGACAGTTACGCGAGCAGTACTTC
CDR3 protein: CASSPPGQLREQYF

V gene: TRBV24-1
J gene: TRBJ2-3
D gene: -
clone size: -
CDR3 DNA: TGTGCCACCAGTGATTATCCTTCGAGGGTTGGGGATACGCAGTATTTT
CDR3 protein: CATSDYPSRVGDTQYF

V gene: TRBV7-9
J gene: TRBJ2-2
D gene: -
clone size: few
CDR3 DNA: TGTGCCAGCAGCTTGGTCGGGATCACCGGGGAGCTGTTTTTT
CDR3 protein: CASSLVGITGELFF

V gene: TRBV29-1
J gene: TRBJ2-5
D gene: -
clone size: many
CDR3 DNA: TGCAGCGTTGGCATCTCCAGCTTCCAAGAGACCCAGTACTTC
CDR3 protein: CSVGISSFQETQYF

V gene: TRBV11-2
J gene: TRBJ1-1
D gene: -
clone size: -
CDR3 DNA: TGTGCCAGCAGCTTATGGATGAACACTGAAGCTTTCTTT
CDR3 protein: CASSLWMNTEAFF

V gene: TRBV7-2
J gene: TRBJ1-6
D gene: -
clone size: -
CDR3 DNA: TGTGCCAGCAGCTTAGCTGGTCCCGGGGAGGGCCACTTT
CDR3 protein: CASSLAGPGEGHF

V gene: TRBV6-1
J gene: TRBJ2-5
D gene: TRBD2
clone size: few
CDR3 DNA: TGTGCCATTTCGACCGGGGGGGCCGTTCTATCGGAGACCCAGTACTTC
CDR3 protein: CAISTGGAVLSETQYF

V gene: TRBV25-1
J gene: TRBJ2-1
D gene: TRBD2
clone size: -
CDR3 DNA: TGTGCCAGCTCCGAGGGACTAGCGGGACCTAATGAGCAGTTCTTC
CDR3 protein: CASSEGLAGPNEQFF

V gene: TRBV10-2
J gene: TRBJ2-6
D gene: TRBD1
clone size: few
CDR3 DNA: TGCGCCAGCAGTGACCCCGGGACAGGGGGCACTGGGGCCAACGTCCTGACTTTC
CDR3 protein: CASSDPGTGGTGANVLTF

V gene: TRBV12-3/TRBV12-4
J gene: TRBJ2-7
D gene: TRBD2
clone size: -
CDR3 DNA: TGTGCCAGCAGTATGACTAGCGGGGGACTCTACGAGCAGTACTTC
CDR3 protein: CASSMTSGGLYEQYF

V gene: TRBV10-3
J gene: TRBJ1-1
D gene: TRBD1
clone size: -
CDR3 DNA: TGTGCCATCAGTGCTTGGACAGGGAACACTGAAGCTTTCTTT
CDR3 protein: CAISAWTGNTEAFF

V gene: TRBV20-1
J gene: TRBJ1-5
D gene: -
clone size: -
CDR3 DNA: TGCAGTGCTAGTGGGGGGGTCGGTCAGCCCCAGCATTTT
CDR3 protein: CSASGGVGQPQHF

V gene: TRBV5-6
J gene: TRBJ2-7
D gene: TRBD1
clone size: few
CDR3 DNA: TGTGCCAGCAGCTTGGTAAATACAGGGGGCTACGAGCAGTACTTC
CDR3 protein: CASSLVNTGGYEQYF

V gene: TRBV4-3
J gene: TRBJ2-3
D gene: -
clone size: few
CDR3 DNA: TGCGCCAGCAGCCGTAGCGCGGGCGGGGCAGATACGCAGTATTTT
CDR3 protein: CASSRSAGGADTQYF

V gene: TRBV28
J gene: TRBJ2-7
D gene: -
clone size: many
CDR3 DNA: TGTGCCAGCAGCCTCGTTGGGCGCGAGCAGTACTTC
CDR3 protein: CASSLVGREQYF

V gene: TRBV4-1
J gene: TRBJ2-3
D gene: TRBD2
clone size: -
CDR3 DNA: TGCGCCAGCAGCCAGTCAATTAGCGGGGGGGCTGCAGATACGCAGTATTTT
CDR3 protein: CASSQSISGGAADTQYF

V gene: TRBV2
J gene: TRBJ2-1
D gene: -
clone size: few
CDR3 DNA: TGTGCCAGCAGGGAGCGGGCCGTCACGGTCGATGAGCAGTTCTTC
CDR3 protein: CASRERAVTVDEQFF

V gene: TRBV6-5
J gene: TRBJ1-5
D gene: -
clone size: few
CDR3 DNA: TGTGCCAGCAGTTACTCTATTGGTCAGCCCCAGCATTTT
CDR3 protein: CASSYSIGQPQHF

V gene: TRBV29-1
J gene: TRBJ1-1
D gene: -
clone size: -
CDR3 DNA: TGCAGCGTTGTTTCCAGGGCGAACACTGAAGCTTTCTTT
CDR3 protein: CSVVSRANTEAFF

V gene: TRBV3-1
J gene: TRBJ1-1
D gene: -
clone size: -
CDR3 DNA: TGTGCCAGCGGCAACAGGAGGAACACTGAAGCTTTCTTT
CDR3 protein: CASGNRRNTEAFF

V gene: TRBV6-2/TRBV6-3
J gene: TRBJ1-1
D gene: -
clone size: -
CDR3 DNA: TGTGCCAGCAGTTACAACCCGGCCACTGAAGCTTTCTTT
CDR3 protein: CASSYNPATEAFF

V gene: TRBV7-2
J gene: TRBJ2-4
D gene: TRBD2
clone size: few
CDR3 DNA: TGTGCCATTTGGGAGGGTTTCCCAAACATTCAGTACTTC
CDR3 protein: CAIWEGFPNIQYF

V gene: TRBV5-4
J gene: TRBJ2-5
D gene: -
clone size: many
CDR3 DNA: TGTGCCAGCAGCTTGGAACCTAGGAGTCAAGAGACCCAGTACTTC
CDR3 protein: CASSLEPRSQETQYF

V gene: TRBV6-5
J gene: TRBJ2-7
D gene: -
clone size: few
CDR3 DNA: TGTGCCAGCAGTTACTCGTCGCAGGGTTCGGTCCTTGGCTCCTACGAGCAGTACTTC
CDR3 protein: CASSYSSQGSVLGSYEQYF

V gene: TRBV12-3/TRBV12-4
J gene: TRBJ1-2
D gene: -
clone size: -
CDR3 DNA: TGTGCCAGTAAAACCCTAGCGGACTATGGCTACACCTTC
CDR3 protein: CASKTLADYGYTF

V gene: TRBV10-3
J gene: TRBJ1-1
D gene: -
clone size: few
CDR3 DNA: TGTGCCATCAGTGACGGGTGGAACACTGAAGCTTTCTTT
CDR3 protein: CAISDGWNTEAFF

V gene: TRBV20-1
J gene: TRBJ2-5
D gene: -
clone size: -
CDR3 DNA: TGCAGTGCTAGAGATCCAGCTGCGAGGGAGACCCAGTACTTC
CDR3 protein: CSARDPAARETQYF

V gene: TRBV6-5
J gene: TRBJ1-2
D gene: TRBD1
clone size: -
CDR3 DNA: TGTGCCAGCAGTTCACGGGGACAGAACTATGGCTGCACCTTC
CDR3 protein: CASSSRGQNYGCTF

V gene: TRBV20-1
J gene: TRBJ2-1
D gene: TRBD2
clone size: few
CDR3 DNA: TGCAGCCTTAGCGGGAACCTCAATGAGCAGTTCTTC
CDR3 protein: CSLSGNLNEQFF

V gene: TRBV2
J gene: TRBJ2-1
D gene: -
clone size: few
CDR3 DNA: TGTGCCTGCGGATGGGGGTGGGGCAATGAGCAGTTCTTC
CDR3 protein: CACGWGWGNEQFF

V gene: TRBV5-1
J gene: TRBJ1-2
D gene: -
clone size: few
CDR3 DNA: TGCGCCAGCAGCTTGTCCCGGGGCAATGGCTACACCTTC
CDR3 protein: CASSLSRGNGYTF

V gene: TRBV28
J gene: TRBJ2-7
D gene: -
clone size: few
CDR3 DNA: TGTGCCAGCAGTTCCGCATCGGGGGTTAACGAGCAGTACTTC
CDR3 protein: CASSSASGVNEQYF

V gene: TRBV2
J gene: TRBJ2-7
D gene: -
clone size: -
CDR3 DNA: TGTGCCAGCGAGGCGGGATTCTACGAGCAGTACTTC
CDR3 protein: CASEAGFYEQYF

V gene: TRBV12-3/TRBV12-4
J gene: TRBJ1-1
D gene: TRBD1
clone size: many
CDR3 DNA: TGTGCCAGCAGGGGGGGACAGGGGCCCTACGGTGAAGCTTTCTTT
CDR3 protein: CASRGGQGPYGEAFF

V gene: TRBV12-3/TRBV12-4
J gene: TRBJ2-3
D gene: -
clone size: -
CDR3 DNA: TGTGCCAGCAGTTATCCAGAGAGGGTGGCAGATACGCAGTATTTT
CDR3 protein: CASSYPERVADTQYF

V gene: TRBV5-4
J gene: TRBJ1-5
D gene: -
clone size: -
CDR3 DNA: TGTGCCAGCAGCTTGGGGCAGAACCGGAATAATCAGCCCCAGCATTTT
CDR3 protein: CASSLGQNRNNQPQHF

V gene: TRBV11-1
J gene: TRBJ2-2
D gene: -
clone size: few
CDR3 DNA: TGTGCCAGCAGCTCCTTACAGGGTGCCGGGGAGCTGTTTTTT
CDR3 protein: CASSSLQGAGELFF

V gene: TRBV5-5
J gene: TRBJ1-6
D gene: -
clone size: few
CDR3 DNA: TGTGCCAGCAGCTTGGGGGCAGCTACTCTAGGTCCCCTCCACTTT
CDR3 protein: CASSLGAATLGPLHF